The T cell receptor (beta chain) under discussion was sequenced for a study of T cell repertoires in cytomegalovirus infection (dated by TCRdb to between 2018 and 2021). About the study as a whole: Peptide stimulations targeted recently identified HLA-C-restricted CMV epitopes, whose presentation resists viral immunomodulation, together with well-studied HLA-B-restricted epitopes. The HLA type of each donor mattered for the analysis, because public TCR beta signatures pointed to carriage of CMV infection along with the matching HLA type. General conclusions and limits of the study: In both this cohort and an independent cohort of 350 or so donors, the cumulative frequency of public TCR beta family members distinguished carriers of CMV infection plus the relevant HLA type. The ex vivo response was dominated by HLA-C-restricted CMV-specific TCR beta clonotypes, and the single most frequent clonotype in two of eight donors was supplied by these HLA-C-restricted clonotypes.

This specimen's treatment or condition label, per the study, means: in vitro stimulation with specific CMV peptide epitopes to enrich CMV-specific T cells. Measured from the cysteine to the phenylalanine, the CDR3 is 16 residues long. Only the CDR3 DNA stays, 48 bases, in frame from base 1. The germline ends are 15 bases apart after V is trimmed by 3 bases and J by 2 bases. The instrument was an Illumina HiSeq 1500. In TCRdb, the public reads were trimmed at Q25 with fastp and aligned with MiXCR, with productive beta chains retained. Rows matching on CDR3 protein sequence are summarized as one entry with the most common DNA and genes. Recorded for this sample are roughly 500,000 distinct CDR3 sequences; 40% to 50% of them occurred a single time. Approximately 40% of the sample goes to the ten largest clones. On this clonotype itself: Its binding antigen is unknown. No base qualities exist here, and no much larger clone lies one base off it.

This clonotype was obtained from a human donor in good health (CMV status not recorded). Some clones in this sample may be carry-over from other donors' samples. The starting material was cultured PBMCs, obtained from culture after CMV antigen stimulation. Here the chain combines TRBV23-1 and TRBJ2-3; confidence is insufficient to name the D gene. TRBV23-1 is an ORF; its function is uncertain. The CDR3 region: CASSHPGPPTTDTQYF. The nucleotide sequence is given as TGCGCCAGCAGTCACCCTGGGCCACCAACCACAGATACGCAGTATTTT.